This T cell receptor (beta chain) derives from a study of shared T cell receptors in the human thymus. This CDR3 has 13 amino acids. Looked up from germline, CDR1 is SGHVS and CDR2 is FNYEAQ. V was clipped by 5 bases and J by 3 bases, with 7 bases between them. Repertoires were generated with immunoSEQ multiplex PCR, while TCRdb's copy carries only in-frame clones and drops some. In the table there are hundreds of thousands of clones, around 87% of which are singletons. These data also featured in a second study, about human thymus T cells. That paper notes: Corrective surgery for congenital heart defects was being performed on the healthy Finnish infants who were the donors. Resections from corrective heart surgery supplied the thymus tissue. Thymic and blood repertoires seemed to show skewed V and J gene use. Related research examined unrelated individuals and reported that their thymic repertoires overlapped highly.

The chain joins TRBV7-6 to TRBJ2-2; D is possibly TRBD2 (5 bases). The TCR was taken from a boy in the first two years of life with a congenital heart defect. Sequencing was performed on thymocytes. The CDR3 DNA reads as TGTGCCAGCAGCACTAGGGACACCGGGGAGCTGTTTTTT. This translates into CASSTRDTGELFF.